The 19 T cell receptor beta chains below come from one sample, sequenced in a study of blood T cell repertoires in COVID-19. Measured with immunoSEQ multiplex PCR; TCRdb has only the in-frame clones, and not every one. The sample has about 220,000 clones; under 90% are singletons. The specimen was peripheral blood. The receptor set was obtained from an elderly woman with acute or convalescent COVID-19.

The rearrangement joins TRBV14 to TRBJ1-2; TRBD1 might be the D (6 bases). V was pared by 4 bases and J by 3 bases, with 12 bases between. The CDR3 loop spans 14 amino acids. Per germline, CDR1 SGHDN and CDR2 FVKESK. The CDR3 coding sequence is TGTGCCAGCAGCCCCGCAGGGGCCTACTATGGCTACACCTTC. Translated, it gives CASSPAGAYYGYTF.

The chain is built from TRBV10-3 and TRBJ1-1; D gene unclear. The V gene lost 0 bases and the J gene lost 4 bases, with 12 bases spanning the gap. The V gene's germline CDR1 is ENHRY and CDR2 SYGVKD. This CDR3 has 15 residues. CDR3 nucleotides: TGTGCCATCAGTGAGTCCGGAGTTGAGGGCACTGAAGCTTTCTTT. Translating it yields CAISESGVEGTEAFF.

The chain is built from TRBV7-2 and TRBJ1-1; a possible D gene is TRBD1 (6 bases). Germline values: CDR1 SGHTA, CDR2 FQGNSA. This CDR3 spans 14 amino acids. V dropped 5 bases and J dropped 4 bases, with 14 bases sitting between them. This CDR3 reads CASSPGGLGTEAFF. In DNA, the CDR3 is TGTGCCAGCAGCCCGGGGGGGCTCGGCACTGAAGCTTTCTTT.

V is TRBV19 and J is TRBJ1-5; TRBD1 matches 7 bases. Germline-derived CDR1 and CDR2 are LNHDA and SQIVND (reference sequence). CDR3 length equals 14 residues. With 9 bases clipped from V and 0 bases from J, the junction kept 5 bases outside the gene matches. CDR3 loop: CARRQGLSNQPQHF. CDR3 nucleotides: TGTGCCAGACGACAGGGCCTTAGCAATCAGCCCCAGCATTTT.

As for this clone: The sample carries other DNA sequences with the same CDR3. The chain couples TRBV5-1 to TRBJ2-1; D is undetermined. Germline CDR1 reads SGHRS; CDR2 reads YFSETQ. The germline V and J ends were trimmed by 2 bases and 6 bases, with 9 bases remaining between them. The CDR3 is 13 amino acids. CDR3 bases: TGCGCCAGCAGCTTAGCTGGTTTCAATGAGCAGTTCTTC. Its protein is CASSLAGFNEQFF.

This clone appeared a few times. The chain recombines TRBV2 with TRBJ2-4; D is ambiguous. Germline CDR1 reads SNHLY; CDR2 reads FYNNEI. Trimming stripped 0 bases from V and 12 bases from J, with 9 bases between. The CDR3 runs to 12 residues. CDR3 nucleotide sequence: TGTGCCAGCAGTGAAGCGCTTGGGCCTCAGTACTTC. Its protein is CASSEALGPQYF.

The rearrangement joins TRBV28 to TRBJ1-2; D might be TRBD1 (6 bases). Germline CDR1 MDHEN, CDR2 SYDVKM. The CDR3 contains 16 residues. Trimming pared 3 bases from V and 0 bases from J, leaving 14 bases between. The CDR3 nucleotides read TGTGCCAGCAGTTTCCCTCGACAGGCCACTAACTATGGCTACACCTTC. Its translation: CASSFPRQATNYGYTF.

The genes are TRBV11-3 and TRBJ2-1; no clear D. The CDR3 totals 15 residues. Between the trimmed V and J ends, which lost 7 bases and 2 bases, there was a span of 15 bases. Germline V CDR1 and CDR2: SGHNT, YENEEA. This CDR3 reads CASTLRGLTYNEQFF. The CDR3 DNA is TGTGCCAGCACCCTAAGAGGCCTTACCTACAATGAGCAGTTCTTC.

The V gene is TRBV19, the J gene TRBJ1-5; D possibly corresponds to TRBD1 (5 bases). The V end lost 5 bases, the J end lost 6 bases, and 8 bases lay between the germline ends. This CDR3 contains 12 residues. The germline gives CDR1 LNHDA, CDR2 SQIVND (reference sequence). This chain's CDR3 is CASSPRAQPQHF. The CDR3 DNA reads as TGTGCCAGTAGTCCCAGGGCTCAGCCCCAGCATTTT.

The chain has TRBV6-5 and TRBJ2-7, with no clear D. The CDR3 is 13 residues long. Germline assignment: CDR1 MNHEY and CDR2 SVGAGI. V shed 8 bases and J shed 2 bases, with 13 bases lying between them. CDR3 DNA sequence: TGTGCCAGCGTGAGCGACGCAACCTACGAGCAGTACTTC. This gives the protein CASVSDATYEQYF.

CDR3 nucleotide sequence: TGTGCCAGCAAGGTTCGGGACAGGGGCTACGAGCAGTACTTC. Translating gives CASKVRDRGYEQYF. The chain recombines TRBV6-5 with TRBJ2-7; TRBD1 aligns across 10 bases. The CDR3 has 14 amino acids. Germline CDR1 reads MNHEY; CDR2 reads SVGAGI. The trim removed 7 bases at V and 3 bases at J, leaving 6 bases unmatched.

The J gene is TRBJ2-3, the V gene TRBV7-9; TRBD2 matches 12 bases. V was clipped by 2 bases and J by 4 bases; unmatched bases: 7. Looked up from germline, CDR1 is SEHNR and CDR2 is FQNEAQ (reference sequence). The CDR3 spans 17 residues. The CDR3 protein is CASSLWGLAGGADTQYF. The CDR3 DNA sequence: TGTGCCAGCAGCTTATGGGGCCTAGCGGGGGGGGCAGATACGCAGTATTTT. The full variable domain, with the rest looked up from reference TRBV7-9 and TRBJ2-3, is DTGVSQNPRHKITKRGQNVTFRCDPISEHNRLYWYRQTLGQGPEFLTYFQNEAQLEKSRLLSDRFSAERPKGSFSTLEIQRTEQGDSAMYLCASSLWGLAGGADTQYFGPGTRLTVL.

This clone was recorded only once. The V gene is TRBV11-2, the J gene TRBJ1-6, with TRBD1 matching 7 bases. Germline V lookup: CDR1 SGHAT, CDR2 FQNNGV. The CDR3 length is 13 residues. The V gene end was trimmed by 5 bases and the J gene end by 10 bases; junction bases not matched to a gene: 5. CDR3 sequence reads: CASSTDRVSPLHF. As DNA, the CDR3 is TGTGCCAGCAGCACAGACAGGGTGTCACCCCTCCACTTT.

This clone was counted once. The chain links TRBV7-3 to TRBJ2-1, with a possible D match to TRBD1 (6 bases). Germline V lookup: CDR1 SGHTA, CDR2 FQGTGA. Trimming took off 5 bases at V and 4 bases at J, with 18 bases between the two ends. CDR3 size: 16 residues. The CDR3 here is CASSISRDTNYNEQFF. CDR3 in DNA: TGTGCCAGCAGCATTTCCCGGGACACAAATTACAATGAGCAGTTCTTC.

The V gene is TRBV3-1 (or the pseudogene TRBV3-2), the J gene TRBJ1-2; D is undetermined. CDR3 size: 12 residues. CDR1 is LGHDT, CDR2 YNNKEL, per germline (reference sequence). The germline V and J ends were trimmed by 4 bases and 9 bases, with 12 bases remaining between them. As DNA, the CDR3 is TGTGCCAGCAGCCTCAAACACATCCGCTACACCTTC. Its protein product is CASSLKHIRYTF.

CDR3 nucleotide sequence: TGTGCCAGCAGATGGGGGACAGGGGGCGAGGCCGGGGAGCTGTTTTTT. Encoded protein: CASRWGTGGEAGELFF. V gene TRBV9 combines with J gene TRBJ2-2; 12 bases are shared with TRBD1. This CDR3 has 16 amino acids. V shed 5 bases and J 6 bases; nucleotides not matched to a gene: 8. Germline CDR1 SGDLS, CDR2 YYNGEE.

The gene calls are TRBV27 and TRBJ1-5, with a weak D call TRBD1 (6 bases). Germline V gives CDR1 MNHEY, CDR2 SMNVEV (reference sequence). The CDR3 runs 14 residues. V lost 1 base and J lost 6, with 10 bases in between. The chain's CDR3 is CASSLLPGAQPQHF. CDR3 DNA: TGTGCCAGCAGTTTATTGCCAGGGGCTCAGCCCCAGCATTTT.

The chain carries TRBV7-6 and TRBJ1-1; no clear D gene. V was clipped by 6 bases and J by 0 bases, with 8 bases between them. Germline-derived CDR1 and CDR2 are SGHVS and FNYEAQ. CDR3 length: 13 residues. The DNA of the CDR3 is TGTGCCAGCAGTTACTCTATGAACACTGAAGCTTTCTTT. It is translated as CASSYSMNTEAFF. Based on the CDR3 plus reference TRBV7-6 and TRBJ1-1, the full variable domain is GAGVSQSPRYKVTKRGQDVALRCDPISGHVSLYWYRQALGQGPEFLTYFNYEAQQDKSGLPNDRFSAERPEGSISTLTIQRTEQRDSAMYRCASSYSMNTEAFFGQGTRLTVV.

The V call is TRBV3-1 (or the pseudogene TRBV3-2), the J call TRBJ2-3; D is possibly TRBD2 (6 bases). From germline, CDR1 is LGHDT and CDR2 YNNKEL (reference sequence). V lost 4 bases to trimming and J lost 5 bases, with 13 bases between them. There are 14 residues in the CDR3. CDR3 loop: CASSLASAEDTQYF. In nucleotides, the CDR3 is TGTGCCAGCAGCCTGGCTAGCGCCGAAGATACGCAGTATTTT.